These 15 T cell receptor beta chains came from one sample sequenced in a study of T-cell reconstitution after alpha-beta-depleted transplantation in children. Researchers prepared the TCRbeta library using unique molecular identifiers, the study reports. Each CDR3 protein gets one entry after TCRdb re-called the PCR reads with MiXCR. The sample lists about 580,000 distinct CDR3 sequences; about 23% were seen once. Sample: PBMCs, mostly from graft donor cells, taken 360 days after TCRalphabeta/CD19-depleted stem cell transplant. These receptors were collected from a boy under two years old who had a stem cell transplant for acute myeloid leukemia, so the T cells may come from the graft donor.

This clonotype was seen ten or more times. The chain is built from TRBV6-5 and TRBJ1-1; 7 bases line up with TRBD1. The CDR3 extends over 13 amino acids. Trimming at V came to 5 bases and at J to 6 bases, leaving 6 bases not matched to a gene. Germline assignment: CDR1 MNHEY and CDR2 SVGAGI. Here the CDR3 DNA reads TGTGCCAGCAGTATTCCAGGGACAGCTGAAGCTTTCTTT. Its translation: CASSIPGTAEAFF.

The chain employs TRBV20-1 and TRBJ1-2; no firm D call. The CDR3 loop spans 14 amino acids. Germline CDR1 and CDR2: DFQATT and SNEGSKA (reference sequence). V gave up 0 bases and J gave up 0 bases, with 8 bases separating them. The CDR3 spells CSARDPRANYGYTF. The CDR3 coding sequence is TGCAGTGCTAGAGATCCGAGAGCTAACTATGGCTACACCTTC.

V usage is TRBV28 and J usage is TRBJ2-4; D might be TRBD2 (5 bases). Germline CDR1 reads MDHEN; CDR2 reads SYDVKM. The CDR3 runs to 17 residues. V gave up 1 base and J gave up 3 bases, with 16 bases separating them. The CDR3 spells CASSLYGWRQFKNIQYF. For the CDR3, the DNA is TGTGCCAGCAGTTTATACGGTTGGAGGCAGTTCAAAAACATTCAGTACTTC.

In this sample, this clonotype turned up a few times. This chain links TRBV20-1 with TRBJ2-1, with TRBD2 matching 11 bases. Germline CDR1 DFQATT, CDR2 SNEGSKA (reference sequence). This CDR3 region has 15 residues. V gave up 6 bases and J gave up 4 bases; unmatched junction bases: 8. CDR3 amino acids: CSAPRGTSGYNEQFF. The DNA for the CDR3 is TGCAGTGCGCCGCGGGGGACTAGCGGATACAATGAGCAGTTCTTC.

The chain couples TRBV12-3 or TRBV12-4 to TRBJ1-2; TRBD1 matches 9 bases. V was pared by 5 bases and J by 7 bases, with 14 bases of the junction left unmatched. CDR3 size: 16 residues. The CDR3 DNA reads TGTGCCAGCAGTCCTTTCCCGGGACAGGGTAGAACTGGCTACACCTTC. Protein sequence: CASSPFPGQGRTGYTF.

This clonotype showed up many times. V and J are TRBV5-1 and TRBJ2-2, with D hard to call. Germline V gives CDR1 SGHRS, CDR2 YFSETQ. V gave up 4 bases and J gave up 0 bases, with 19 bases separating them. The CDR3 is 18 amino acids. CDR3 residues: CASSPGLNPLSNTGELFF. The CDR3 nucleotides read TGCGCCAGCAGCCCGGGCCTCAATCCCCTCTCGAACACCGGGGAGCTGTTTTTT.

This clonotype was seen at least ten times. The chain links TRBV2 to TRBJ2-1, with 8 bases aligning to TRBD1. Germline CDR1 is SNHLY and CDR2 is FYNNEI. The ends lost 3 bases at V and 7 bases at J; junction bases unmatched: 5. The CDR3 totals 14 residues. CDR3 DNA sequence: TGTGCCAGCAGTGACAGGGGGCCGGGTAATGAGCAGTTCTTC. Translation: CASSDRGPGNEQFF.

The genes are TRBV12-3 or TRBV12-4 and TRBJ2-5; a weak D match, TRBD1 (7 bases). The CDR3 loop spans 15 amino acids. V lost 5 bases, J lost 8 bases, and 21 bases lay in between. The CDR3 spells CASSVIQGPRGTQYF. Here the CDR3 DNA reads TGTGCCAGCAGTGTGATACAGGGGCCGCGGGGAACCCAGTACTTC.

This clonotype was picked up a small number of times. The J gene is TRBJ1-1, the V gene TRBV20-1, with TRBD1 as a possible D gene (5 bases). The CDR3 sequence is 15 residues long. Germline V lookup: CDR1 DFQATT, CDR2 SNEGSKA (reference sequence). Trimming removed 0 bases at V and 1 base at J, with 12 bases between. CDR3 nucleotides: TGCAGTGCTAGAGATCATAACAGGCCGAACACTGAAGCTTTCTTT. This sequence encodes CSARDHNRPNTEAFF.

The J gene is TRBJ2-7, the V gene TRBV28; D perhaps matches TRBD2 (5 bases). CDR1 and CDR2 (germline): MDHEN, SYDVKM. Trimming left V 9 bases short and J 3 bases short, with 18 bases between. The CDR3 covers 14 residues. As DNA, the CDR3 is TGTGCCAGGAGCCCCGGAGGCTATTACTACGAGCAGTACGTC. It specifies CARSPGGYYYEQYV.

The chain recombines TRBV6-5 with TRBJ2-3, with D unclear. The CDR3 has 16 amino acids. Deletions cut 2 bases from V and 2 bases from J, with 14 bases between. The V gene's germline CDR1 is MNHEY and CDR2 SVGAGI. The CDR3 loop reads CASSYDRSELTDTQYF. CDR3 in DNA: TGTGCCAGCAGTTACGATCGGAGTGAACTCACAGATACGCAGTATTTT.

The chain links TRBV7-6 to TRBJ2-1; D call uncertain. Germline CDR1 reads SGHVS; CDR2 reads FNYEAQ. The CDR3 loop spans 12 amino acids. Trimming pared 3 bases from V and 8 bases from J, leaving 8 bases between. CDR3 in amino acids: CASSLLFDEQFF. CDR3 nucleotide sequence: TGTGCCAGCAGCTTGCTGTTCGATGAGCAGTTCTTC.

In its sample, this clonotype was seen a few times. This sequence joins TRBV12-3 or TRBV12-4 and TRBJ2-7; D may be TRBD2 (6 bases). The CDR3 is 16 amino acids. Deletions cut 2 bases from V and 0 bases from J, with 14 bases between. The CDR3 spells CASSLYGAGSSYEQYF. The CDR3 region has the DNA TGTGCCAGCAGTTTATATGGGGCGGGAAGCTCCTACGAGCAGTACTTC.

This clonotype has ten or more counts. This CDR3 is CASSPLPGGPPETQYF. The CDR3 nucleotides read TGTGCCAGCAGCCCCCTCCCGGGGGGGCCACCGGAGACCCAGTACTTC. V and J are TRBV7-9 and TRBJ2-5, with TRBD2 matching 8 bases. CDR1 is SEHNR, CDR2 FQNEAQ, per germline (reference sequence). The length of the CDR3 is 16 residues. With V trimmed by 5 bases and J by 5 bases, 13 bases remained unmatched.

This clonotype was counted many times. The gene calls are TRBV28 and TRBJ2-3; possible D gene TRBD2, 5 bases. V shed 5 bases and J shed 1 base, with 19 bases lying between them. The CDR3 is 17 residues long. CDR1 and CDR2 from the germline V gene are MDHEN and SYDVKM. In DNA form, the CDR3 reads TGTGCCAGCAGTACAACCCCCCAGAGGGCGGGCACAGATACGCAGTATTTT. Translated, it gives CASSTTPQRAGTDTQYF.